Each of the 20 T cell receptor beta chains below was sequenced from the same sample in a study of T-cell reconstitution after alpha-beta-depleted transplantation in children. Library preparation (for TCRbeta) was performed with unique molecular identifiers. TCRdb redid the calling of the PCR reads with MiXCR, one entry per CDR3 protein. Seen here are about 120,000 distinct CDR3 sequences, 20% to 25% observed once, and the top ten hold about 10%. Sequenced here: PBMCs, mostly from graft donor cells, sampled 180 days after TCRalphabeta/CD19-depleted stem cell transplant. The receptors were sampled from a male patient under 10 years old who had a stem cell transplant for chronic granulomatous disease, so the T cells may come from the graft donor.

This clonotype has ten or more counts. The gene calls are TRBV7-9 and TRBJ2-5; 9 bases fit TRBD2. Trimming took 4 bases from V and 3 from J; bases not matched to a gene: 6. The germline V gene has CDR1 SEHNR and CDR2 FQNEAQ (reference sequence). CDR3 length: 15 residues. This CDR3 reads CASSYSGSREETQYF. The DNA of the CDR3 is TGTGCCAGCAGCTATAGCGGGAGTCGAGAAGAGACCCAGTACTTC.

Notes on this clonotype: Just one base apart from a much larger clone, this may be a read error. The chain has TRBV4-2 and TRBJ2-7; possible D gene TRBD2, 5 bases. The CDR3 covers 14 residues. The germline CDR1 and CDR2 sequences are LGHNA and YNFKEQ. CDR3 nucleotide sequence: TGTGCCAGCAGCCAAGAACGCGGGTCCTTCGAGCAGTACTTC. This translates into CASSQERGSFEQYF.

The chain joins TRBV10-3 to TRBJ2-7; 10 bases are a match to TRBD1. CDR1 ENHRY and CDR2 SYGVKD come from the germline V gene. The CDR3 runs 14 residues. V shed 4 bases, J shed 2 bases, and the junction held 2 bases outside the gene matches. DNA for the CDR3: TGTGCCATCAGTGGTGGGACAGGGGCCTACGAGCAGTACTTC. Translated, it gives CAISGGTGAYEQYF.

This clonotype occurred many times. The chain is built from TRBV29-1 and TRBJ2-1; 12 nucleotides agree with TRBD2. V dropped 8 bases and J dropped 6; count of bases not matched to a gene: 11. The CDR3 spans 15 residues. CDR1 and CDR2 (germline): SQVTM, ANQGSEA. CDR3 sequence reads: CSSYPGLAGFNEQFF. As DNA, the CDR3 is TGCAGCTCATATCCCGGACTAGCGGGGTTCAATGAGCAGTTCTTC.

This clonotype came up a few times. The V gene is TRBV5-4, the J gene TRBJ1-1; weak D call: TRBD1 (5 bases). Trimming removed 2 bases at V and 1 base at J, with 9 bases between. Germline V gives CDR1 SGHNT, CDR2 YYREEE (reference sequence). The CDR3 has 14 residues. The CDR3 sequence is CASSLGTQNTEAFF. CDR3 bases: TGTGCCAGCAGCTTAGGGACGCAGAACACTGAAGCTTTCTTT.

This clonotype showed up many times. The chain joins TRBV29-1 to TRBJ2-1; tentatively, D is TRBD1 (5 bases). The CDR3 is 10 residues long. Between the trimmed V and J ends, which lost 8 bases and 7 bases, there was a span of 9 bases. Germline V CDR1 and CDR2: SQVTM, ANQGSEA. In DNA form, the CDR3 reads TGCAGCACCAGGGATAATGAGCAGTTCTTC. It specifies CSTRDNEQFF.

This clonotype came up many times. The chain combines TRBV18 with TRBJ2-1, with 9 bases identical to TRBD2. J gave up 5 bases and V 4 bases, and 9 bases lay outside the gene matches. The germline V gene has CDR1 KGHSH and CDR2 LQKENI. The CDR3 spans 16 residues. CDR3 protein: CASSQGLAGSNNEQFF. As DNA, the CDR3 is TGTGCCAGCTCACAGGGTCTAGCGGGAAGTAACAATGAGCAGTTCTTC.

The chain carries TRBV20-1 and TRBJ2-3, with 9 bases matching TRBD1. CDR3 length: 12 amino acids. Germline V gene lookup returns CDR1 DFQATT and CDR2 SNEGSKA (reference sequence). After removal of 7 bases from V and 4 bases from J, the junction contained 3 bases not matched to a gene. CDR3: CSVGQGSDTQYF. In nucleotides, the CDR3 is TGCAGTGTCGGACAGGGGTCAGATACGCAGTATTTT.

The rearrangement uses TRBV20-1 and TRBJ2-1; D uncertain. Trimming took 5 bases from V and 1 from J, leaving 18 bases between them. The CDR3 consists of 16 residues. Germline CDR1 and CDR2: DFQATT and SNEGSKA (reference sequence). The CDR3 loop reads CSALPLTVRSYNEQFF. CDR3 DNA: TGCAGTGCTCTCCCCTTGACCGTCAGATCCTACAATGAGCAGTTCTTC.

The V gene is TRBV7-9, the J gene TRBJ1-1, with a tentative D call TRBD1 (6 bases). The CDR3 spans 14 residues. From germline, CDR1 is SEHNR and CDR2 FQNEAQ (reference sequence). Trimming left V 5 bases short and J 7 bases short, with 17 bases between. The CDR3 region has the DNA TGTGCCAGCAGCGTACCCAGGGGTGGAGGTGAAGCTTTCTTT. Amino acids: CASSVPRGGGEAFF.

In this sample, this clonotype turned up a few times. The V gene is TRBV15, the J gene TRBJ2-3; the match to TRBD2 covers 7 bases. Germline V gene sequence: CDR1 LNHNV, CDR2 YYDKDF (reference sequence). This CDR3 comprises 17 residues. The trim removed 1 base at V and 3 bases at J, leaving 10 bases unmatched. The CDR3 DNA sequence: TGTGCCACCAGCAGAGGCCGGGCGGGAGACGCAACAGATACGCAGTATTTT. This gives the protein CATSRGRAGDATDTQYF.

The V gene is TRBV12-3 or TRBV12-4, the J gene TRBJ2-1; D unclear. With 1 base removed from V and 7 bases from J, the gap between germline ends came to 8 bases. The CDR3 sequence is 13 residues long. The CDR3 loop is CASSLGALNEQFF. CDR3 sequence (DNA): TGTGCCAGCAGTTTAGGGGCGCTGAATGAGCAGTTCTTC.

The chain combines TRBV12-3 or TRBV12-4 with TRBJ1-6, with D maybe TRBD1 (6 bases). Trimming took off 6 bases at V and 15 bases at J, with 18 bases between the two ends. This CDR3 comprises 13 residues. CDR3 nucleotides: TGTGCCAGCAGCTCTACATTAGCAGGGGACCTCCACTTT. Protein product: CASSSTLAGDLHF.

This clonotype showed up just a few times. V gene TRBV5-1 combines with J gene TRBJ2-5, with a weak D call TRBD1 (6 bases). V lost 4 bases, J lost 1 base, and 17 bases lay in between. The germline V gene encodes CDR1 SGHRS and CDR2 YFSETQ. This CDR3 has 16 amino acids. CDR3 coding DNA: TGCGCCAGCAGCCCAGGGTCAGGGGTTTCCCAAGAGACCCAGTACTTC. This gives the protein CASSPGSGVSQETQYF.

V usage is TRBV12-3 or TRBV12-4 and J usage is TRBJ2-1; tentatively, D is TRBD1 or TRBD2 (5 bases each). V was pared by 2 bases and J by 6 bases, with 11 bases between. This CDR3 has 14 amino acids. The DNA of the CDR3 is TGTGCCAGCAGTTTAACGGGACCGACCAATGAGCAGTTCTTC. This translates into CASSLTGPTNEQFF.

There are a few counts of this clonotype. The chain joins TRBV27 to TRBJ2-1; D might be TRBD1 (5 bases). Germline CDR1 and CDR2: MNHEY and SMNVEV (reference sequence). The CDR3 consists of 20 residues. V gave up 3 bases and J gave up 1 base, with 25 bases separating them. The CDR3 reads CASSFEPPGPWGRSYNEQFF. The CDR3 bases are TGTGCCAGCAGTTTCGAGCCCCCAGGGCCTTGGGGCAGGTCCTACAATGAGCAGTTCTTC.

This clonotype was recorded many times. Here the CDR3 reads CSARTEVQGYTF. CDR3 in DNA: TGCAGTGCCAGGACAGAGGTACAGGGCTACACCTTC. This chain uses TRBV20-1 with TRBJ1-2; possibly TRBD1 for D (6 bases). Trimming shortened V by 6 bases and J by 8 bases, and 16 bases separated the two germline ends. CDR3 length: 12 amino acids. CDR1 DFQATT and CDR2 SNEGSKA come from the germline V gene (reference sequence).

This clonotype was counted ten times or more. V gene TRBV20-1 combines with J gene TRBJ2-3; the match to TRBD2 covers 9 bases. CDR1 is DFQATT, CDR2 SNEGSKA, per germline (reference sequence). V shed 2 bases, J shed 3 bases, and the junction held 6 bases outside the gene matches. This CDR3 has 15 amino acids. CDR3 sequence reads: CSARPGLAGTDTQYF. The CDR3 bases are TGCAGTGCTAGACCGGGACTAGCTGGGACAGATACGCAGTATTTT.

This clonotype was picked up a small number of times. This chain joins TRBV20-1 and TRBJ1-1; no clear D gene. V lost 5 bases to trimming and J lost 4 bases, with 17 bases between them. The germline V gene has CDR1 DFQATT and CDR2 SNEGSKA (reference sequence). CDR3 length: 14 residues. The CDR3 is CSARREGSGTEAFF. CDR3 coding DNA: TGCAGTGCTCGGAGGGAGGGAAGTGGCACTGAAGCTTTCTTT.

Worth noting for this clonotype: One end of the junction does not line up with germline, which may come from a read error. The chain recombines TRBV20-1 with TRBJ1-1; 12 positions match TRBD1. This CDR3 contains 17 residues. CDR1 and CDR2 from the germline V gene are DFQATT and SNEGSKA (reference sequence). The CDR3 here is CCARGGQGAKLAGRAFF. In DNA form, the CDR3 reads TGCTGTGCTAGGGGGGGACAGGGGGCAAAATTGGCCGGTAGAGCTTTCTTT.